This is a list of T cell receptor beta chains from one sample in a study of T cells after yellow fever vaccination. TCRdb re-analysed the 5' RACE reads in MiXCR, keeping a single row per CDR3 protein. The repertoire has 200,000 to 300,000 distinct CDR3 sequences, roughly 6.2% of them found once; the top ten carry 1.1%. Source: CD4+ T cells sorted from PBMCs, taken on the day of the yellow fever booster vaccination. These receptors were taken from a man between 25 and 39 years old who received the YFV17D yellow fever vaccine. CDR3s include the opening cysteine and the closing phenylalanine or tryptophan. The D gene is left open where the match is weak. Only part of the rows carry a size: once, few, many, or a class if the clone is expanded.

CDR3 length	V gene	D gene	clone size	J gene	CDR3 DNA	CDR3 protein
13	TRBV20-1	-	-	TRBJ2-1	TGCAGTGCTTCCCGGACGGCCAACAATGAGCAGTTCTTC	CSASRTANNEQFF
18	TRBV7-8	TRBD2	many	TRBJ2-7	TGTGCCAGCAGCCAAATCCATACCAAGACTAGCGGGACCTACGAGCAGTACTTC	CASSQIHTKTSGTYEQYF
15	TRBV3-1	TRBD2	-	TRBJ2-3	TGTGCCTGCAGCCAACAGCGGGGAAGCACAGATACGCAGTATTTT	CACSQQRGSTDTQYF
14	TRBV28	-	few	TRBJ2-1	TGTGCCAGCAGTTTACCGGGTACCTACAATGAGCAGTTCTTC	CASSLPGTYNEQFF
15	TRBV4-3	TRBD1	many	TRBJ1-2	TGCGCCAGCAGCCAAGCTTCGACAGGGGGCAGTGGCTACACCTTC	CASSQASTGGSGYTF
18	TRBV11-1	TRBD2	few	TRBJ2-1	TGTGCCAGCAGCTTACTACCGGGACTAGGGGGGTTTAACAATGAGCAGTTCTTC	CASSLLPGLGGFNNEQFF
15	TRBV11-2	-	many	TRBJ2-2	TGTGCCAGCAGCTTACAACTAGCTGAAACCGGGGAGCTGTTTTTT	CASSLQLAETGELFF
16	TRBV20-1	-	-	TRBJ2-2	TGCAGTGCTAGAGATCGTCAGGGAGGCGGCACCGGGGAGCTGTTTTTT	CSARDRQGGGTGELFF
15	TRBV5-1	-	many	TRBJ2-7	TGCGCCAGCAGCTTGGCGTGGTCAGGGAGCAGCGAGCAGTACTTC	CASSLAWSGSSEQYF
14	TRBV12-3/TRBV12-4	TRBD2	few	TRBJ2-7	TGTGCCAGCACCCTGACTAGCGGTTCCTACGAGCAGTACTTC	CASTLTSGSYEQYF
13	TRBV7-2	TRBD2	many	TRBJ2-3	TGTGCCAGCAGCAAAGACGGCGGGAGGGCGCAGTATTTT	CASSKDGGRAQYF
14	TRBV19	-	few	TRBJ2-3	TGTGCCAGCAGAAGAGAGGGAGATAAAGATACGCAGTATTTT	CASRREGDKDTQYF
16	TRBV15	TRBD1	-	TRBJ2-4	TGTGCCACCAGCGGTAGGGACAGGCTAGCCAAAAACATTCAGTACTTC	CATSGRDRLAKNIQYF
14	TRBV12-3/TRBV12-4	TRBD2	-	TRBJ2-3	TGTGCCAGCAGACGACTAGCGGGCGCAGATACGCAGTATTTT	CASRRLAGADTQYF
12	TRBV7-2	-	-	TRBJ1-3	TGTGCCAGCAGCGTCCTCGGAAACACCATATATTTT	CASSVLGNTIYF
13	TRBV7-2	-	-	TRBJ2-1	TGTGCCAGCAGCCTCCCGTCCCTCGATGAGCAGTTCTTC	CASSLPSLDEQFF
15	TRBV12-3/TRBV12-4	TRBD2	few	TRBJ2-7	TGTGCCAGCAACCCCTCATTTCTAGCGGGAGGCGAGCAGTACTTC	CASNPSFLAGGEQYF
14	TRBV18	-	few	TRBJ1-4	TGTGCCAGCTCACCAGGCCTCAATAATGAAAAACTGTTTTTT	CASSPGLNNEKLFF
14	TRBV27	TRBD1	-	TRBJ1-2	TGTGCCAGCAGTCGTCGGGACAGAAACTATGGCTACACCTTC	CASSRRDRNYGYTF
14	TRBV7-2	-	-	TRBJ2-1	TGTGCCAGCAGCTTATACGGGGCCTACAATGAGCAGTTCTTC	CASSLYGAYNEQFF
16	TRBV5-1	TRBD2	few	TRBJ2-1	TGCGCCAGCAGCCCGGAGACGGGGGGAGGTTACAATGAGCAGTTCTTC	CASSPETGGGYNEQFF
13	TRBV20-1	TRBD1	few	TRBJ1-2	TGCAGTGCTCAACAGGGGGCGGGCTATGGCTACACCTTC	CSAQQGAGYGYTF
14	TRBV28	-	many	TRBJ2-1	TGTGCCAGCAGTTTAGTTAGCTCCTACAATGAGCAGTTCTTC	CASSLVSSYNEQFF
15	TRBV7-8	TRBD2	many	TRBJ2-7	TGTGCCAGCAGCTTCTTTTTAGCGGGAGGATCCGAGCAGTACTTC	CASSFFLAGGSEQYF
13	TRBV5-1	-	few	TRBJ2-1	TGCGCCAGCAGCGAACCCGGGATTGGTGAGCAGTTCTTC	CASSEPGIGEQFF
13	TRBV9	TRBD1	many	TRBJ1-2	TGTGCCAGCAGCAAAGAAGGACAGGTCGGCTACACCTTC	CASSKEGQVGYTF
15	TRBV2	TRBD2	-	TRBJ2-1	TGTGCCAGCAGTGAACTGACTAGCGGGAGTAATGAGCAGTTCTTC	CASSELTSGSNEQFF
14	TRBV3-1	-	many	TRBJ2-3	TGTGCCAGCAGCCAAGGTGGGGAAACAGATACGCAGTATTTT	CASSQGGETDTQYF
17	TRBV21-1	-	-	TRBJ2-1	TGTGCCAGCAGCAAAGGGGGCAGCGGGAGTCTTTACAATGAGCAGTTCTTC	CASSKGGSGSLYNEQFF
19	TRBV4-3	TRBD2	-	TRBJ2-3	TGCGCCAGCAGCAACCCGGGACTAGCGGGAAGAGGCGGGACAGATACGCAGTATTTT	CASSNPGLAGRGGTDTQYF
14	TRBV18	-	-	TRBJ1-5	TGTGCCAGCTCACCACCAGACGGTAATCAGCCCCAGCATTTT	CASSPPDGNQPQHF
18	TRBV6-5	-	many	TRBJ2-7	TGTGCCAGCAGTTACTATACGCCGAGGACCCGACAGGATCGCGAGCAGTACTTC	CASSYYTPRTRQDREQYF
16	TRBV7-9	-	-	TRBJ1-5	TGTGCCAGCAGCTCCTGGACGGCGGGTGGCAATCAGCCCCAGCATTTT	CASSSWTAGGNQPQHF
13	TRBV20-1	-	many	TRBJ2-6	TGCAGTGCTGTGTCCCCTGGGGCCAACGTCCTGACTTTC	CSAVSPGANVLTF
15	TRBV7-2	TRBD2	few	TRBJ2-3	TGTGCCAGCACCCTTAGCGGGATTAGCACAGATACGCAGTATTTT	CASTLSGISTDTQYF
12	TRBV5-1	-	-	TRBJ2-5	TGCGCCAGCGGGACGGATCAAGAGACCCAGTACTTC	CASGTDQETQYF
13	TRBV6-4	-	many	TRBJ2-5	TGTGCCAGAGGGACAAACTGTACAGAGACCCAGTACTTC	CARGTNCTETQYF
14	TRBV28	-	few	TRBJ1-2	TGTGCCAGCAGTTCCCTCGATCTTAACTATGGCTACACCTTC	CASSSLDLNYGYTF
13	TRBV6-1	-	few	TRBJ2-4	TGTGCCAGCAGCGGAGACAGGAAAAACATTCAGTACTTC	CASSGDRKNIQYF
16	TRBV7-8	TRBD2	many	TRBJ2-3	TGTGCCAGCAGCTTAGTGTTACTAGCGGGCACAGATACGCAGTATTTT	CASSLVLLAGTDTQYF
16	TRBV12-3/TRBV12-4	-	few	TRBJ2-2	TGTGCCAGCATCCCCCGGCGGGAACGGGTCACCGGGGAGCTGTTTTTT	CASIPRRERVTGELFF
17	TRBV18	-	-	TRBJ2-5	TGTGCCAGCTCACCACCTGTCGGGATCGAGGTTCAAGAGACCCAGTACTTC	CASSPPVGIEVQETQYF
14	TRBV12-3/TRBV12-4	TRBD1	-	TRBJ2-2	TGTGCCAGCAGGGACAGGGCAAACACCGGGGAGCTGTTTTTT	CASRDRANTGELFF
12	TRBV29-1	TRBD2	-	TRBJ2-1	TGCAGCGCCGGGACTAGCTCAGCTGAGCAGTTCTTC	CSAGTSSAEQFF
14	TRBV24-1	-	many	TRBJ2-2	TGTGCCACCAGTGAGCCGTGGCTGGCCGGGGAGCTGTTTTTT	CATSEPWLAGELFF
14	TRBV9	TRBD1	few	TRBJ2-5	TGTGCCAGCAGCGTGGTCGACAGGGCGGAGACCCAGTACTTC	CASSVVDRAETQYF
14	TRBV5-4	-	-	TRBJ2-5	TGTGCCAGCAGCCGTTCCGGAGGCGGGGAGACCCAGCACTTC	CASSRSGGGETQHF
14	TRBV5-1	-	many	TRBJ2-3	TGCGCCAGCAGCTTGGGACGAAACAAAGATACGCAGTATTTT	CASSLGRNKDTQYF
15	TRBV7-9	TRBD1	-	TRBJ1-2	TGTGCCAGCAGCGACCGGGACAGGCTGGCCTATGGCTACACCTTC	CASSDRDRLAYGYTF
14	TRBV20-1	TRBD2	many	TRBJ2-1	TGCAGTGCTAGAAGCGGGACCTCCTACAATGAGCAGTTCTTC	CSARSGTSYNEQFF
14	TRBV20-1	TRBD1	few	TRBJ2-7	TGCAGTGCTATTTCGGACAGGGCGACCTACGAGCAGTACTTC	CSAISDRATYEQYF
14	TRBV28	-	many	TRBJ1-2	TGTGCCAGCAGAACTGGACAGATTAACTATGGCTACACCTTC	CASRTGQINYGYTF